This TCR beta chain was retrieved from a study of cytomegalovirus exposure and HLA in healthy donors. The PCR contained 60 Vbeta and 13 Jbeta primers. Data came from immunoSEQ multiplex PCR; TCRdb stores just in-frame clones and leaves some out. The repertoire holds around 190,000 clones, with around 80% as singletons. The CDR3 length is 15 residues. Germline V gene lookup returns CDR1 MNHNS and CDR2 SASEGT. V was pared by 1 base and J by 8 bases, with 17 bases between. Overall study findings and caveats: Researchers reported in a later analysis that a missense DCLRE1C variant was tied to TCR beta V- and J-gene trimming. Highly shared variants forming one cluster were likely a sequencing artifact. Associated with HLA alleles at 0.05 false discovery rate in a later analysis were about 17,000 TCR beta sequences. The majority of CMV-associated TCR beta chains were reported as apparently HLA-restricted in a later analysis.

This clone came up a few times. As yet, its antigen is unknown. Source material: PBMCs. This TCR was sampled from a woman aged 40 to 50 in good health and CMV-seronegative. This chain joins TRBV6-1 and TRBJ1-2, with D possibly TRBD1 on 6 matching bases. CDR3 in DNA: TGTGCCAGCAGTGAAGGCCTACAACCGGACAGCGGCTACACCTTC. Its protein is CASSEGLQPDSGYTF.